Below are 8 T cell receptor beta chains sequenced from a single sample in a study of T cell responses to AZD1222 COVID-19 vaccine. This table comes from immunoSEQ multiplex PCR, and its TCRdb copy is limited to in-frame clones, with some not included. The table records 150,000 or so clones, approximately 90% of them present only once. Specimen: peripheral blood, collected on day 0 of AZD1222 vaccination. These receptors originate from an adult in good health.

The chain is built from TRBV28 and TRBJ2-7, with D unresolved. This CDR3 region has 12 residues. V lost 2 bases, J lost 3 bases, and 5 bases lay in between. CDR1 MDHEN and CDR2 SYDVKM come from the germline V gene. The CDR3 loop reads CASSLGLYEQYF. CDR3 nucleotides: TGTGCCAGCAGTTTAGGGCTCTACGAGCAGTACTTC.

The chain employs TRBV5-1 and TRBJ1-2, with a weak D call TRBD1 (5 bases). The V gene's germline CDR1 is SGHRS and CDR2 YFSETQ. V lost 0 bases and J 8 bases, leaving 17 bases between the germline ends. The CDR3 length is 15 residues. The CDR3 region has the DNA TGCGCCAGCAGCTTGGCCGGGGATCGGCGGGACGGCTACACCTTC. Translating gives CASSLAGDRRDGYTF.

The rearrangement uses TRBV7-9 and TRBJ2-1, with TRBD2 matching over 12 bases. This CDR3 spans 15 amino acids. Unmatched junction bases numbered 7, after V lost 6 bases and J lost 7 bases. The germline gives CDR1 SEHNR, CDR2 FQNEAQ (reference sequence). CDR3 in DNA: TGTGCCAGCAGACCGACTAGCGGGAGTCATAATGAGCAGTTCTTC. Translating it yields CASRPTSGSHNEQFF. Full variable domain (outside the CDR3, taken from reference TRBV7-9 and TRBJ2-1): DTGVSQNPRHKITKRGQNVTFRCDPISEHNRLYWYRQTLGQGPEFLTYFQNEAQLEKSRLLSDRFSAERPKGSFSTLEIQRTEQGDSAMYLCASRPTSGSHNEQFFGPGTRLTVL.

The J gene is TRBJ1-5, the V gene TRBV6-4, with TRBD1 matching over 8 bases. V lost 5 bases, J lost 0 bases, and 3 bases stayed unmatched. From germline, CDR1 is MRHNA and CDR2 SNTAGT. The CDR3 is made up of 15 amino acids. Written as DNA, the CDR3 is TGTGCCAGCAGTCCTACAGGGGGTAGCAATCAGCCCCAGCATTTT. Amino acids: CASSPTGGSNQPQHF.

The V call is TRBV29-1, the J call TRBJ2-1, with 10 bases that match TRBD1. CDR3 length: 15 amino acids. Trimming cost V 5 bases and J 5 bases; bases outside gene matches: 9. Germline CDR1 reads SQVTM; CDR2 reads ANQGSEA. As DNA, the CDR3 is TGCAGCGTTAATCGCGGGACAGGGGACCACAATGAGCAGTTCTTC. Translation: CSVNRGTGDHNEQFF.

The chain carries TRBV6-5 and TRBJ1-4; tentatively, D is TRBD1 (5 bases). The CDR3 has 14 amino acids. Germline CDR1 reads MNHEY; CDR2 reads SVGAGI. Trimming shortened V by 6 bases and J by 7 bases, and 15 bases separated the two germline ends. The CDR3: CASRKRQGGEKLFF. CDR3 DNA: TGTGCCAGCAGGAAACGGCAGGGCGGTGAAAAACTGTTTTTT.

This chain connects TRBV7-6 to TRBJ1-2; no firm D call. CDR3 size: 11 residues. V was clipped by 1 base and J by 6 bases, with 3 bases between them. Germline V CDR1 and CDR2: SGHVS, FNYEAQ. CDR3 DNA sequence: TGTGCCAGCAGCTTAGGACATGGCTACACCTTC. This gives the protein CASSLGHGYTF.

The V gene is TRBV6-4, the J gene TRBJ1-4; 10 positions match TRBD1. The length of the CDR3 is 16 residues. CDR1 is MRHNA and CDR2 is SNTAGT in the germline V gene. V shed 6 bases, J shed 5 bases, and the junction held 9 bases outside the gene matches. CDR3 nucleotide sequence: TGTGCCAGCAGCCGAAACCCGGGACAGGGGAATGAAAAACTGTTTTTT. This codes for CASSRNPGQGNEKLFF.